Listed below are T cell receptor beta chains from one sample, sequenced in a study of blood T cell repertoires in COVID-19. Libraries were prepared by immunoSEQ multiplex PCR; TCRdb keeps only in-frame clonotypes and omits some of them. Among 140,000 or so clones listed, over 65% were seen once. Material for sequencing was peripheral blood. Receptor source: a human donor in a cohort sampled during active COVID-19. CDR3s include the opening cysteine and the closing phenylalanine or tryptophan.

V gene	J gene	CDR3 protein
TRBV5-1	TRBJ1-1	CASSPGTGGSAEAFF
TRBV18	TRBJ1-1	CASSPRAGNTEAFF
TRBV7-6	TRBJ2-2	CASSLESTSAGGLTGELFF
TRBV28	TRBJ1-2	CASRVQGANYGYTF
TRBV5-1	TRBJ2-2	CASSPGTGSTGELFF
TRBV15	TRBJ2-1	CATSREGRYNEQFF
TRBV6-5	TRBJ1-2	CASTMLIGEGYGYTF
TRBV10-2	TRBJ1-1	CASSEFSRGVMNTEAFF
TRBV7-3	TRBJ2-1	CASSELAGGHNEQFF
TRBV18	TRBJ2-1	CASSPLTGSDENEQFF
TRBV24-1	TRBJ1-1	CATSDLPPTERTEAFF
TRBV28	TRBJ2-1	CASSPPRQGIYNEQFF
TRBV5-4	TRBJ2-7	CASSPGTATYEQYF
TRBV30	TRBJ2-3	CAWSVDLGGPRGTDTQYF
TRBV27	TRBJ2-5	CASSGHSQETQYF
TRBV18	TRBJ1-3	CASADQAGLSGNTIYF
TRBV28	TRBJ1-3	CASKSLTSSGNTIYF
TRBV28	TRBJ1-5	CASRPSADSRVQPQHF
TRBV19	TRBJ2-5	CASSKQGTGQETQYF
TRBV10-1	TRBJ2-7	CASSFLRDRYEQYF
TRBV7-6	TRBJ1-3	CASSRGNTIYF
TRBV3-1/TRBV3-2	TRBJ2-1	CASSPRIGLAGGPAYNEQFF
TRBV28	TRBJ2-7	CASSSAGGPYEQYF
TRBV5-4	TRBJ2-3	CASSLGHRVEADTQYF
TRBV7-9	TRBJ2-5	CASSPETQETQYF
TRBV7-2	TRBJ2-5	CASSLVRVGETQYF
TRBV6-2/TRBV6-3	TRBJ1-2	CASSSRDREAHTF
TRBV19	TRBJ2-7	CASALAYQGYEQYF
TRBV4-2	TRBJ1-1	CASSQGRTGGRNTEAFF
TRBV11-2	TRBJ2-1	CASSRDQGYNEQFF
TRBV28	TRBJ2-5	CASSLRGAGLQETQYF
TRBV4-1	TRBJ1-5	CASSQDLGDQPQHF
TRBV7-2	TRBJ1-1	CASSLGQGIYEAFF
TRBV20-1	TRBJ1-2	CSARRLDGYTF
TRBV18	TRBJ2-5	CASSPYASGSEEETQYF
TRBV11-2	TRBJ2-7	CASSLDLGLAGVLEQYF
TRBV5-6	TRBJ1-1	CASRFSGGSNTEAFF
TRBV18	TRBJ1-1	CASSPSPGINTEAFF
TRBV29-1	TRBJ2-5	CSVEGQGNQETQYF
TRBV6-1	TRBJ1-4	CASSEARGPSATNEKLFF
TRBV3-1/TRBV3-2	TRBJ2-3	CASSQGLAGVASTDTQYF
TRBV28	TRBJ2-2	CASSTPSTGELFF
TRBV7-2	TRBJ2-1	CASSIQGTEQFF
TRBV9	TRBJ2-3	CASSARVGGTGYGTDTQYF
TRBV15	TRBJ1-4	CATSIKTGDEKLFF
TRBV11-2	TRBJ1-2	CASSLEASTQPAF
TRBV12-3/TRBV12-4	TRBJ1-2	CASRGTGSGYTF
TRBV6-6	TRBJ1-1	CASSSVGQDMNTEAFF
TRBV11-2	TRBJ1-5	CASSLDGGGRQPQHF
TRBV5-1	TRBJ2-6	CASNGGSGANVLTF
TRBV2	TRBJ2-1	CAGKLEVDNEQFF
TRBV11-2	TRBJ2-7	CASSLVGLAGIYEQYF
TRBV5-1	TRBJ1-3	CASSLGQGANTIYF